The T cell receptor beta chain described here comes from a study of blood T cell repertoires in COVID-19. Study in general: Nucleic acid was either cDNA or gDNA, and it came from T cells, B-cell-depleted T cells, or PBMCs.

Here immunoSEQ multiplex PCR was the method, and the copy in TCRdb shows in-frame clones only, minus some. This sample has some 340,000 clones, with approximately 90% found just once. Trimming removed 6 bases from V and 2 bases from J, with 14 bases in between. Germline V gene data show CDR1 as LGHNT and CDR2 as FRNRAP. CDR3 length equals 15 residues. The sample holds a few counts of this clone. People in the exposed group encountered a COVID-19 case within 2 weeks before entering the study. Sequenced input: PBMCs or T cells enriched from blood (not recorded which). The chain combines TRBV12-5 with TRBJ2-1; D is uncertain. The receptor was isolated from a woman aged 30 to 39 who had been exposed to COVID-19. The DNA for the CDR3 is TGTGCTAGTGGCTTCCGGTTCTCTCCCTACAATGAGCAGTTCTTC. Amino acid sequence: CASGFRFSPYNEQFF.